What follows describes a single T cell receptor (beta chain). What it binds is not known. This sample was taken from a study of regulatory T cells in long-lasting Graves disease. Study-wide results and caveats: Among samples with persistent disease, TRBV28, TRBJ1-2 and TRBJ2-5 were favored.

Time point of the sample: newly diagnosed GD, antithyroid drugs for less than 3 months. The TCR library was made from RNA that had been extracted from PBMCs in TRIzol. Through Arm-PCR of CDR3 regions and iRepertoire HTBI primers, TCR beta libraries were built. TCRdb reanalysed the multiplex PCR reads using MiXCR and keeps one entry per CDR3 protein. The sample holds around 470,000 distinct CDR3 sequences, 12% to 15% seen once. Germline V gives CDR1 SEHNR, CDR2 FQNEAQ (reference sequence). This CDR3 region has 15 residues. V lost 5 bases to trimming and J lost 2 bases; unmatched junction nucleotides: 3. The same sample was also used in a study of T cells in Graves' hyperthyroidism and ophthalmopathy. That source reports: Researchers barred patients who had uncontrolled infection, other autoimmune disease, pregnancy or lactation.

The clonotype originates from a woman aged 45-59 years with Graves disease. The chain joins TRBV7-9 to TRBJ2-6; 7 positions agree with TRBD1. The source material was peripheral blood mononuclear cells (PBMCs), sampled at new diagnosis, from a patient treated with antithyroid drugs. The CDR3 coding sequence is TGTGCCAGCAGCATAGACAGGGCTGGGGCCAACGTCCTGACTTTC. Protein: CASSIDRAGANVLTF.